The 21 T cell receptor beta chains given below trace back to one sample, sequenced in a study of human T cells and chemical hapten exposure. TCRdb re-called the RACE reads through MiXCR, storing one row per CDR3 protein. Here the sample spans about 350,000 distinct CDR3 sequences, 4.5% to 7% being singletons. Time point specified: pre-sensitization, week 0. As for treatment: therapeutic diphenylcyclopropenone sensitization with weekly scalp DPC. The sequencing used whole blood, collected in connection with sensitization to the hapten diphenylcyclopropenone (DPC). Source of these receptors: a woman aged 18-35 years with alopecia areata. Some clones in this sample may be carry-over from other donors' samples.

This clonotype came up a few times. V and J are TRBV18 and TRBJ2-7; TRBD1 aligns across 7 bases. The CDR3 runs to 14 residues. Germline CDR1 KGHSH, CDR2 LQKENI. J gave up 2 bases and V 4 bases, and 5 bases lay outside the gene matches. CDR3 protein: CASSQDRDAYEQYF. DNA for the CDR3: TGTGCCAGCTCACAAGACAGGGACGCCTACGAGCAGTACTTC. Full variable domain (rest looked up from reference TRBV18 and TRBJ2-7): NAGVMQNPRHLVRRRGQEARLRCSPMKGHSHVYWYRQLPEEGLKFMVYLQKENIIDESGMPKERFSAEFPKEGPSILRIQQVVRGDSAAYFCASSQDRDAYEQYFGPGTRLTVT.

This clonotype has at least ten counts. The chain combines TRBV6-2 or TRBV6-3 with TRBJ2-3; D unclear. With 6 bases removed from V and 2 bases from J, the gap between germline ends came to 15 bases. The CDR3 sequence is 15 residues long. Germline V gene lookup returns CDR1 MNHEY and CDR2 SVGEGT. CDR3: CASSPLNSLTDTQYF. CDR3 in DNA: TGTGCCAGCAGCCCACTTAATAGTCTCACAGATACGCAGTATTTT.

The chain carries TRBV10-3 and TRBJ1-3, with D unclear. Germline CDR1 and CDR2: ENHRY and SYGVKD. CDR3 length equals 14 residues. The V end lost 4 bases, the J end lost 1 base, and 8 bases lay between the germline ends. CDR3 nucleotide sequence: TGTGCCATCAGTGCACGGGCGTCTGGAAACACCATATATTTT. It encodes CAISARASGNTIYF.

This clonotype has a count of ten or more. The chain is built from TRBV20-1 and TRBJ2-5, with D hard to call. V was shortened by 3 bases and J by 3 bases, with 5 bases between the two germline ends. CDR1 DFQATT and CDR2 SNEGSKA come from the germline V gene (reference sequence). CDR3 size: 11 residues. CDR3 amino acids: CSASPKETQYF. DNA for the CDR3: TGCAGTGCTAGCCCGAAAGAGACCCAGTACTTC.

This clonotype was recorded a few times. The CDR3 nucleotides are TGTGCCAGCAGCTTGGGCCTGGCAGCCCACAATCAGCCCCAGCATTTT. Amino acids: CASSLGLAAHNQPQHF. V and J are TRBV5-6 and TRBJ1-5; D is undetermined. The V gene lost 0 bases and the J gene lost 3 bases, with 13 bases spanning the gap. Germline V gives CDR1 SGHDT, CDR2 YYEEEE. This CDR3 contains 16 residues.

V is TRBV28 and J is TRBJ2-7, with a possible D match to TRBD1 (6 bases). The CDR3 runs to 18 residues. Trimming removed 0 bases from V and 1 base from J, with 19 bases in between. CDR1 is MDHEN and CDR2 is SYDVKM in the germline V gene. The CDR3 protein is CASSLWTARDQGSYEQYF. The CDR3 coding sequence is TGTGCCAGCAGTTTATGGACAGCCCGGGACCAGGGGTCCTACGAGCAGTACTTC.

This clonotype was found many times. V and J are TRBV7-2 and TRBJ2-3; TRBD2 matches at 13 bases. V lost 5 bases, J lost 4 bases, and 6 bases stayed unmatched. This CDR3 spans 16 amino acids. The germline V gene encodes CDR1 SGHTA and CDR2 FQGNSA. CDR3: CASSLPTSGGADTQYF. The CDR3 coding sequence is TGTGCCAGCAGCCTACCAACTAGCGGGGGGGCAGATACGCAGTATTTT.

Notes on this clonotype: A much larger clone is a single base away; this may be a read error. V usage is TRBV6-5 and J usage is TRBJ2-7; 15 bases match TRBD2. The CDR3 loop spans 18 amino acids. Germline V lookup: CDR1 MNHEY, CDR2 SVGAGI. This CDR3 is CASSYSGTSGGPAYERYF. The CDR3 DNA is TGTGCCAGCAGTTACTCCGGGACTAGCGGGGGGCCAGCCTACGAGCGGTACTTC.

This clonotype was seen a few times. This chain joins TRBV7-9 and TRBJ2-6, with a possible D match to TRBD1 (6 bases). V was trimmed by 6 bases and J by 3 bases, leaving 18 bases between them. This CDR3 comprises 17 residues. The germline gives CDR1 SEHNR, CDR2 FQNEAQ (reference sequence). The chain's CDR3 is CASSDIQGGLGANVLTF. In DNA, the CDR3 is TGTGCCAGCAGTGATATACAGGGCGGGCTTGGGGCCAACGTCCTGACTTTC. The whole variable domain, remainder taken from reference TRBV7-9 and TRBJ2-6, is DTGVSQNPRHKITKRGQNVTFRCDPISEHNRLYWYRQTLGQGPEFLTYFQNEAQLEKSRLLSDRFSAERPKGSFSTLEIQRTEQGDSAMYLCASSDIQGGLGANVLTFGAGSRLTVL.

The chain uses TRBV6-6 and TRBJ1-1; D may be TRBD1 (5 bases). Germline CDR1 reads MNHNY; CDR2 reads SVGAGI (reference sequence). This CDR3 is built from 18 residues. Trimming stripped 4 bases from V and 0 bases from J, with 21 bases between. CDR3 nucleotides: TGTGCCAGCAGTTCCGAAGGCACAGGACGGATTTTGAACACTGAAGCTTTCTTT. Translation: CASSSEGTGRILNTEAFF.

The chain couples TRBV11-2 to TRBJ2-5; TRBD2 matches at 9 bases. Germline CDR1 reads SGHAT; CDR2 reads FQNNGV. J lost 11 bases, V lost 1 base, and 8 bases had no gene match. This CDR3 is 14 amino acids long. Written as DNA, the CDR3 is TGTGCCAGCAGCTTAGGACTAGCGGTCTCTCTTCAGTACTTC. Amino acid sequence: CASSLGLAVSLQYF.

The chain joins TRBV7-2 to TRBJ1-1; D is undetermined. V lost 5 bases, J lost 4 bases, and 11 bases lay in between. This CDR3 contains 13 residues. Looked up from germline, CDR1 is SGHTA and CDR2 is FQGNSA. The CDR3 region is CASSQQAATEAFF. The CDR3 DNA reads TGTGCCAGCAGCCAGCAGGCGGCCACTGAAGCTTTCTTT.

The chain employs TRBV5-4 and TRBJ1-2; 12 bases match TRBD1. V lost 4 bases, J lost 2 bases, and 3 bases stayed unmatched. From germline, CDR1 is SGHNT and CDR2 YYREEE (reference sequence). The CDR3 totals 15 residues. CDR3 sequence reads: CASSAGTGGNYGYTF. Here the CDR3 DNA reads TGTGCCAGCAGCGCCGGGACAGGGGGCAACTATGGCTACACCTTC.

This clonotype was observed a handful of times. The gene calls are TRBV11-2 and TRBJ2-7, with 9 bases fitting TRBD1. The germline gives CDR1 SGHAT, CDR2 FQNNGV. The V and J ends lost 5 bases and 2 bases, in that order; junction bases with no gene match: 7. The CDR3 contains 15 residues. The CDR3 reads CASSNPGTGPYEQYF. The CDR3 DNA is TGTGCCAGCAGCAACCCCGGGACAGGGCCCTACGAGCAGTACTTC.

V and J are TRBV3-1 and TRBJ1-1; tentative D call: TRBD1 (5 bases). V shed 0 bases and J shed 0 bases, with 14 bases lying between them. From germline, CDR1 is LGHDT and CDR2 YNNKEL (reference sequence). The CDR3 loop spans 17 amino acids. The DNA of the CDR3 is TGTGCCAGCAGCCAAGATAAAGTTTACAGGTTGAACACTGAAGCTTTCTTT. Residues: CASSQDKVYRLNTEAFF.

This clonotype has ten or more counts. The chain carries TRBV4-3 and TRBJ2-3; TRBD2 matches at 10 bases. Germline assignment: CDR1 LGHNA and CDR2 YSLEER. V lost 0 bases to trimming and J lost 9 bases; unmatched junction nucleotides: 9. The CDR3 is 16 residues long. The CDR3, as DNA: TGCGCCAGCAGCCAAGATCCAGCGGGGGGGGGTGAGACGCAGTATTTT. This gives the protein CASSQDPAGGGETQYF.

This clonotype has at least ten counts. The V and J genes are TRBV6-2 or TRBV6-3 and TRBJ1-2; no reliable D call. Trimming cost V 5 bases and J 0 bases, with 7 bases left between them. Germline lookup yields CDR1 MNHEY and CDR2 SVGEGT. The CDR3 length is 13 residues. The CDR3 spells CASSEATNYGYTF. DNA of the CDR3: TGTGCCAGCAGTGAAGCGACTAACTATGGCTACACCTTC.

This clonotype came up a few times. V and J are TRBV2 and TRBJ1-4; maybe TRBD1 (6 bases). The CDR3 consists of 15 residues. Germline values: CDR1 SNHLY, CDR2 FYNNEI. V lost 4 bases to trimming and J lost 5 bases, with 14 bases between them. CDR3 residues: CASSAQTGYNEKLFF. For the CDR3, the DNA is TGTGCCAGCAGTGCCCAGACAGGATACAATGAAAAACTGTTTTTT. Looking up the rest from reference TRBV2 and TRBJ1-4 gives the full variable domain: EPEVTQTPSHQVTQMGQEVILRCVPISNHLYFYWYRQILGQKVEFLVSFYNNEISEKSEIFDDQFSVERPDGSNFTLKIRSTKLEDSAMYFCASSAQTGYNEKLFFGSGTQLSVL.

This clonotype was counted ten times or more. The V gene is TRBV6-5, the J gene TRBJ2-7; D is possibly TRBD1 (6 bases). Trimming shortened V by 6 bases and J by 6 bases, and 18 bases separated the two germline ends. The CDR3 is made up of 14 amino acids. Germline-derived CDR1 and CDR2 are MNHEY and SVGAGI. The CDR3 nucleotides are TGTGCCAGCAGGGAAGCCACAGGGTCGGGCGAGCAGTACTTC. Amino acids: CASREATGSGEQYF.

This clonotype was seen only a few times. This sequence joins TRBV12-3 or TRBV12-4 and TRBJ1-2; D uncertain. The CDR3 is made up of 15 amino acids. V lost 1 base, J lost 6 bases, and 15 bases lay in between. CDR3 sequence: CASSLVLSLRHGYTF. CDR3 nucleotide sequence: TGTGCCAGCAGTTTAGTCTTGTCCCTCCGGCATGGCTACACCTTC.

This clonotype was counted at least ten times. The chain combines TRBV7-9 with TRBJ1-4; unclear D gene. V was shortened by 1 base and J by 8 bases, with 8 bases between the two germline ends. Germline V gene lookup returns CDR1 SEHNR and CDR2 FQNEAQ (reference sequence). CDR3 length: 13 residues. CDR3 residues: CASSLGAEEKLFF. DNA of the CDR3: TGTGCCAGCAGCTTAGGGGCAGAGGAAAAACTGTTTTTT.